The 29 T cell receptor beta chains given below trace back to one sample, sequenced in a study of technical replicates of blood from a few donors. Profiling relied on immunoSEQ multiplex PCR, and the TCRdb table lists in-frame clones only, not all of them. In the table there are tens of thousands of clones, about 93% of which are singletons. Sample: T cells isolated from PBMCs. Receptors originate from a human donor in good health.

V usage is TRBV5-6 and J usage is TRBJ1-2; D remains ambiguous. The CDR3 consists of 15 residues. Trimming took 4 bases from V and 4 from J, leaving 17 bases between them. CDR1 and CDR2 (germline): SGHDT, YYEEEE. The CDR3 region is CASSLAMGRTYGYTF. The CDR3 nucleotides are TGTGCCAGCAGCCTAGCGATGGGCAGAACCTATGGCTACACCTTC.

The chain joins TRBV5-4 to TRBJ1-1; 8 nucleotides match TRBD1. V gave up 4 bases and J gave up 4 bases; unmatched junction bases: 6. Germline V CDR1 and CDR2: SGHNT, YYREEE (reference sequence). CDR3 length: 14 amino acids. This chain's CDR3 is CASSRQGAVTEAFF. DNA of the CDR3: TGTGCCAGCAGCCGGCAGGGGGCTGTCACTGAAGCTTTCTTT.

The chain carries TRBV13 and TRBJ1-3, with D perhaps matching TRBD1 (6 bases). The CDR3 sequence is 15 residues long. Germline CDR1 is PRHDT and CDR2 is FYEKMQ (reference sequence). Trimming removed 4 bases from V and 0 bases from J, with 10 bases in between. CDR3 nucleotide sequence: TGTGCCAGCAGCTCAACAGGGCCCTCTGGAAACACCATATATTTT. Translating it yields CASSSTGPSGNTIYF.

The J gene is TRBJ2-1, the V gene TRBV30, with a possible D match to TRBD1 (5 bases). Trimming left V 0 bases short and J 3 bases short, with 12 bases between. Germline loops: CDR1 GTSNPN, CDR2 SVGIG (reference sequence). The CDR3 extends over 15 amino acids. The CDR3 DNA follows: TGTGCCTGGAGTGTGGGGCAGGGCCTCTACAATGAGCAGTTCTTC. Protein: CAWSVGQGLYNEQFF.

This sequence joins TRBV9 and TRBJ2-7; TRBD2 aligns across 7 bases. Germline V CDR1 and CDR2: SGDLS, YYNGEE. This CDR3 comprises 14 residues. V shed 0 bases and J 6 bases; nucleotides not matched to a gene: 6. In nucleotides, the CDR3 is TGTGCCAGCAGCGTAGCTCGATCGGGAGGCGAGCAGTACTTC. This gives the protein CASSVARSGGEQYF.

This clone was detected only once. The CDR3 loop is CASSSWTATGEKLFF. DNA of the CDR3: TGCGCCAGCAGCTCTTGGACAGCGACGGGGGAAAAACTGTTTTTT. The chain couples TRBV5-1 to TRBJ1-4; D perhaps matches TRBD1 (6 bases). Germline CDR1 is SGHRS and CDR2 is YFSETQ. Trimming took off 3 bases at V and 8 bases at J, with 17 bases between the two ends. The CDR3 contains 15 residues.

This sequence joins TRBV5-4 and TRBJ2-3; possibly TRBD2 for D (6 bases). Deletions cut 1 base from V and 4 bases from J, with 10 bases between. The CDR3 is made up of 14 amino acids. The germline V gene has CDR1 SGHNT and CDR2 YYREEE (reference sequence). The CDR3 DNA reads TGTGCCAGCAGCTTGCGGGGGAGCGCAGATACGCAGTATTTT. It yields the protein CASSLRGSADTQYF.

A single count supports this clone. V is TRBV4-1 and J is TRBJ1-1; perhaps TRBD1 as D (6 bases). V shed 4 bases and J shed 5 bases, with 20 bases lying between them. This CDR3 region has 16 residues. Germline V CDR1 and CDR2: MGHRA, YSYEKL. The chain's CDR3 is CASSRHNRGAGTEAFF. CDR3 in DNA: TGCGCCAGCAGCCGCCACAACCGGGGGGCGGGGACTGAAGCTTTCTTT.

This clone was recorded once. The J gene is TRBJ2-7, the V gene TRBV11-3; 11 bases agree with TRBD1. In germline, CDR1 is SGHNT, CDR2 YENEEA. V trimming: 0 bases; J trimming: 1 base; junction bases outside the gene matches: 8. CDR3 size: 18 residues. CDR3 in DNA: TGTGCCAGCAGCTTAGATAGAGGATGGGACAGGGGGTCCTACGAGCAGTACTTC. Encoded protein: CASSLDRGWDRGSYEQYF.

The chain carries TRBV6-5 and TRBJ2-1, with 9 bases that match TRBD1. Looked up from germline, CDR1 is MNHEY and CDR2 is SVGAGI. V shed 2 bases and J 10 bases; nucleotides not matched to a gene: 9. The CDR3 runs to 15 residues. CDR3: CASSYPGQGGIEQFF. CDR3 in DNA: TGTGCCAGCAGTTACCCGGGACAGGGCGGGATAGAGCAGTTCTTC.

The chain couples TRBV7-9 to TRBJ1-1, with a tentative D call TRBD1 (5 bases). CDR1 is SEHNR, CDR2 FQNEAQ, per germline (reference sequence). This CDR3 contains 15 residues. V gave up 3 bases and J gave up 3 bases, with 14 bases separating them. CDR3 coding DNA: TGTGCCAGCAGCTTCCAGGGAGGGAGAGACACTGAAGCTTTCTTT. Translating gives CASSFQGGRDTEAFF. Complete variable domain (other parts from reference TRBV7-9 and TRBJ1-1): DTGVSQNPRHKITKRGQNVTFRCDPISEHNRLYWYRQTLGQGPEFLTYFQNEAQLEKSRLLSDRFSAERPKGSFSTLEIQRTEQGDSAMYLCASSFQGGRDTEAFFGQGTRLTVV.

The rearrangement uses TRBV5-1 and TRBJ2-1; 7 bases align to TRBD2. Trimming cost V 2 bases and J 8 bases; bases outside gene matches: 4. The CDR3 is 13 amino acids. The germline V gene has CDR1 SGHRS and CDR2 YFSETQ. In nucleotides, the CDR3 is TGCGCCAGCAGCTTTCGGGGGGTCGATGAGCAGTTCTTC. Residues: CASSFRGVDEQFF.

The V call is TRBV5-1, the J call TRBJ2-7, with 7 bases lining up with TRBD2. V lost 4 bases, J lost 3 bases, and 16 bases stayed unmatched. CDR3 length equals 17 residues. CDR1 and CDR2 from the germline V gene are SGHRS and YFSETQ. The CDR3 sequence: CASSPNPSGLQLYEQYF. CDR3 DNA sequence: TGCGCCAGCAGCCCGAACCCTTCGGGACTACAACTCTACGAGCAGTACTTC.

This chain uses TRBV5-1 with TRBJ2-1; D might be TRBD1 (5 bases). This CDR3 is 13 amino acids long. The ends were cut back, 4 bases at V and 7 bases at J, with 12 bases in the middle. CDR1 SGHRS and CDR2 YFSETQ come from the germline V gene. CDR3 sequence: CASSRRTPNEQFF. The CDR3 coding sequence is TGCGCCAGCAGCCGCCGGACACCTAATGAGCAGTTCTTC.

The V call is TRBV28, the J call TRBJ1-5; D is perhaps TRBD1 (5 bases). V dropped 1 base and J dropped 1 base, with 14 bases sitting between them. CDR1 is MDHEN and CDR2 is SYDVKM in the germline V gene. This CDR3 comprises 17 residues. The CDR3: CASSLSGAGRSNQPQHF. The CDR3 DNA is TGTGCCAGCAGTTTATCCGGGGCAGGGAGGAGCAATCAGCCCCAGCATTTT.

The V gene is TRBV30, the J gene TRBJ1-1, with a possible D match to TRBD1 (5 bases). The V and J ends lost 0 bases and 4 bases respectively, with 21 bases between them. CDR1 is GTSNPN, CDR2 SVGIG, per germline (reference sequence). The CDR3 covers 17 residues. Here the CDR3 DNA reads TGTGCCTGGAGTGTAGAGGTCGACAGCTCTAGCGGCACTGAAGCTTTCTTT. The encoded protein is CAWSVEVDSSSGTEAFF.

The chain has TRBV19 and TRBJ1-4; possibly TRBD1 for D (6 bases). The CDR3 covers 14 residues. Germline values: CDR1 LNHDA, CDR2 SQIVND (reference sequence). Trimming took 10 bases from V and 8 from J, leaving 20 bases between them. For the CDR3, the DNA is TGTGCCACCCGACAGGATAGGGCGTACGAAAAACTGTTTTTT. Translated, it gives CATRQDRAYEKLFF. The entire variable domain, with the rest obtained from reference TRBV19 and TRBJ1-4, is as follows: DGGITQSPKYLFRKEGQNVTLSCEQNLNHDAMYWYRQDPGQGLRLIYYSQIVNDFQKGDIAEGYSVSREKKESFPLTVTSAQKNPTAFYLCATRQDRAYEKLFFGSGTQLSVL.

The CDR3 protein is CAISIGPSFQETQYF. DNA for the CDR3: TGTGCCATCAGTATCGGACCTAGCTTTCAAGAGACCCAGTACTTC. The chain carries TRBV10-3 and TRBJ2-5; D might be TRBD2 (5 bases). Germline V lookup: CDR1 ENHRY, CDR2 SYGVKD. The CDR3 covers 15 residues. Between the trimmed V and J ends, which lost 5 bases and 2 bases, there was a span of 15 bases.

The J gene is TRBJ2-1, the V gene TRBV7-8, with D tentatively TRBD2 (5 bases). Germline values: CDR1 SGHVS, CDR2 FQNEAQ. V was clipped by 1 base and J by 1 base, with 5 bases between them. The CDR3 has 14 residues. The CDR3 protein is CASSLGGSYNEQFF. The CDR3 DNA follows: TGTGCCAGCAGCTTAGGCGGGTCCTACAATGAGCAGTTCTTC.

V usage is TRBV9 and J usage is TRBJ2-1; D might be TRBD2 (6 bases). The CDR3 contains 16 residues. The germline V gene has CDR1 SGDLS and CDR2 YYNGEE. The germline V and J ends were trimmed by 0 bases and 0 bases, with 10 bases remaining between them. This CDR3 reads CASSVAGRSSYNEQFF. The CDR3 DNA sequence: TGTGCCAGCAGCGTAGCTGGGAGGAGCTCCTACAATGAGCAGTTCTTC.

The chain has TRBV7-6 and TRBJ2-1; 8 bases are shared with TRBD2. This CDR3 contains 17 residues. CDR1 and CDR2 (germline): SGHVS, FNYEAQ. V shed 5 bases, J shed 0 bases, and the junction held 9 bases outside the gene matches. The CDR3 sequence: CASSPDLGLGSYNEQFF. As DNA, the CDR3 is TGTGCCAGCAGCCCCGACCTGGGACTAGGCTCCTACAATGAGCAGTTCTTC.

The J gene is TRBJ2-4, the V gene TRBV29-1; tentatively, D is TRBD2 (5 bases). Germline-derived CDR1 and CDR2 are SQVTM and ANQGSEA. The CDR3 runs to 16 residues. Deletions cut 6 bases from V and 0 bases from J, with 18 bases between. The CDR3 nucleotides read TGCAGCGTCGCAACACTAGTGTACCGAGCCAAAAACATTCAGTACTTC. This encodes CSVATLVYRAKNIQYF.

The V gene is TRBV15, the J gene TRBJ2-7, with a tentative D call TRBD2 (6 bases). The V and J ends lost 7 bases and 4 bases respectively, with 14 bases between them. From germline, CDR1 is LNHNV and CDR2 YYDKDF (reference sequence). The CDR3 runs 13 residues. The CDR3 spells CATMRDLGYEQYF. The CDR3 region has the DNA TGTGCCACCATGCGGGATTTAGGGTACGAGCAGTACTTC.

The chain recombines TRBV7-2 with TRBJ2-7; 8 positions agree with TRBD2. Germline V gives CDR1 SGHTA, CDR2 FQGNSA. V lost 2 bases, J lost 4 bases, and 19 bases stayed unmatched. CDR3 size: 19 residues. CDR3 bases: TGTGCCAGCAGCTTATTGGTAGCGGGATCCTGGCTGGATTGGTACGAGCAGTACTTC. Its translation: CASSLLVAGSWLDWYEQYF.

This clone appeared once. This rearrangement joins TRBV5-6 to TRBJ2-1; D possibly corresponds to TRBD1 (5 bases). Germline lookup yields CDR1 SGHDT and CDR2 YYEEEE. V dropped 0 bases and J dropped 2 bases, with 6 bases sitting between them. The CDR3 spans 14 residues. CDR3 sequence (DNA): TGTGCCAGCAGCTTGGGCAGGGCCTACAATGAGCAGTTCTTC. Translated, it gives CASSLGRAYNEQFF.

The chain links TRBV4-2 to TRBJ2-1; 10 positions agree with TRBD2. Germline V lookup: CDR1 LGHNA, CDR2 YNFKEQ. The V gene end was trimmed by 0 bases and the J gene end by 6 bases; junction bases not matched to a gene: 11. The CDR3 runs 18 residues. The CDR3 nucleotides read TGTGCCAGCAGCCAAGATAGCCCGACTAGCGGGCCTTTCAATGAGCAGTTCTTC. Translating it yields CASSQDSPTSGPFNEQFF.

The chain combines TRBV29-1 with TRBJ1-4; D is unclear. The V end was cut by 5 bases, the J end by 10 bases, with 14 bases between. Germline CDR1 reads SQVTM; CDR2 reads ANQGSEA. This CDR3 has 12 amino acids. The CDR3 region has the DNA TGCAGCGTTACACTTGCGGTCGGAAAACTGTTTTTT. Translated: CSVTLAVGKLFF.

The rearrangement links TRBV5-6 to TRBJ2-5, with D possibly TRBD1 on 8 matching bases. V dropped 0 bases and J dropped 0 bases, with 15 bases sitting between them. CDR3 length: 17 amino acids. Germline values: CDR1 SGHDT, CDR2 YYEEEE. The CDR3 reads CASSLGIQGGYQETQYF. The DNA for the CDR3 is TGTGCCAGCAGCTTGGGAATACAGGGGGGGTACCAAGAGACCCAGTACTTC.

The chain uses TRBV5-6 and TRBJ1-5; TRBD1 might be the D (6 bases). Germline CDR1 reads SGHDT; CDR2 reads YYEEEE. Trimming stripped 3 bases from V and 4 bases from J, with 14 bases between. The CDR3 has 15 residues. The CDR3 DNA sequence: TGTGCCAGCAGCTGGGGGGGCAGGGTAAATCAGCCCCAGCATTTT. Translation gives CASSWGGRVNQPQHF.